Presented here are 19 T cell receptor beta chains from one specimen sequenced in a study of blood T cell repertoires in COVID-19. Sequenced by immunoSEQ multiplex PCR; TCRdb stores in-frame clones only, minus some. The sample gives around 270,000 clones, around 87% of which show up once; about 5.2% is in the top ten. What was sequenced was peripheral blood. All receptors derive from a woman aged 60 to 75 with COVID-19, enrolled during active disease.

This chain joins TRBV5-1 and TRBJ1-3, with D uncertain. Per the germline V gene, CDR1 is SGHRS and CDR2 is YFSETQ. The CDR3 runs to 13 residues. Trimming pared 0 bases from V and 3 bases from J, leaving 4 bases between. The DNA of the CDR3 is TGCGCCAGCAGCTTGGACGGTGGAAACACCATATATTTT. Translated, it gives CASSLDGGNTIYF.

The chain has TRBV30 and TRBJ2-7, with TRBD2 as a possible D gene (5 bases). This CDR3 comprises 13 residues. With 0 bases removed from V and 4 bases from J, the gap between germline ends came to 10 bases. Germline CDR1 is GTSNPN and CDR2 is SVGIG (reference sequence). The CDR3 DNA follows: TGTGCCTGGAGTGTACTAGGGAGATACGAGCAGTACTTC. Protein product: CAWSVLGRYEQYF.

The gene calls are TRBV7-3 and TRBJ1-1; D remains unclear. V shed 4 bases and J shed 1 base, with 7 bases lying between them. This CDR3 is built from 13 residues. Per germline, CDR1 SGHTA and CDR2 FQGTGA. The CDR3 coding sequence is TGTGCCAGCAGCTATCGGGGGAACACTGAAGCTTTCTTT. Translating it yields CASSYRGNTEAFF.

The chain recombines TRBV27 with TRBJ2-1, with 10 bases matching TRBD2. Germline CDR1 and CDR2: MNHEY and SMNVEV (reference sequence). Trimming took 3 bases from V and 9 from J; bases not matched to a gene: 8. The CDR3 is 15 amino acids. Here the CDR3 DNA reads TGTGCCAGCAGTTTGGGGCTAGCGGGAGTGGGTGAGCAGTTCTTC. Its translation is CASSLGLAGVGEQFF.

In its sample, this clone was seen a few times. The CDR3 DNA sequence: TGTGCCAGCGCCAGGGGCGCGAGCTCCTATAATTCACCCCTCCACTTT. Its translation: CASARGASSYNSPLHF. The chain recombines TRBV25-1 with TRBJ1-6, with D perhaps matching TRBD1 (6 bases). The germline V and J ends were trimmed by 8 bases and 0 bases, with 14 bases remaining between them. The CDR3 loop spans 16 amino acids. Germline V gives CDR1 MGHDK, CDR2 SYGVNS.

CDR3 nucleotide sequence: TGCGCCAGCAGCTTGGAGGCAGGGGGCAATCAGCCCCAGCATTTT. Protein product: CASSLEAGGNQPQHF. The rearrangement links TRBV5-1 to TRBJ1-5; maybe TRBD1 (6 bases). This CDR3 comprises 15 residues. V gave up 0 bases and J gave up 2 bases, with 9 bases separating them. In germline, CDR1 is SGHRS, CDR2 YFSETQ.

V usage is TRBV2 and J usage is TRBJ2-5; D remains unclear. The CDR3 has 12 amino acids. Trimming stripped 6 bases from V and 2 bases from J, with 7 bases between. Per germline, CDR1 SNHLY and CDR2 FYNNEI. The CDR3 here is CASSRVQETQYF. Written as DNA, the CDR3 is TGTGCCAGCAGCCGGGTGCAAGAGACCCAGTACTTC.

The chain links TRBV5-1 to TRBJ2-5, with 9 bases matching TRBD2. V lost 3 bases and J lost 13; bases outside the gene matches: 19. The germline V gene encodes CDR1 SGHRS and CDR2 YFSETQ. The CDR3 has 16 residues. CDR3 residues: CASSSSFSGSASHPYF. CDR3 DNA sequence: TGCGCCAGCAGCTCCTCCTTTAGCGGGAGTGCCTCGCATCCGTACTTC.

The chain links TRBV5-1 to TRBJ2-5, with D possibly being TRBD2 (5 bases). Germline CDR1 and CDR2: SGHRS and YFSETQ. V dropped 0 bases and J dropped 2 bases, with 8 bases sitting between them. This CDR3 has 14 amino acids. CDR3 residues: CASSLGLTQETQYF. DNA for the CDR3: TGCGCCAGCAGCTTGGGACTAACGCAAGAGACCCAGTACTTC.

The gene calls are TRBV21-1 and TRBJ2-7; the DNA was not used to check the table's D call, TRBD2. TRBV21-1 is noted as a pseudogene. This CDR3 has 19 amino acids. In DNA form, the CDR3 reads TGTGCCAGCAGCAAAGGTCGTAGCGGGAGGGAGGACGGGATTTACGAGCAGTACTTC. It encodes CASSKGRSGREDGIYEQYF.

In regard to this clone: Other nucleotide sequences in the sample specify the same CDR3. The chain carries TRBV19 and TRBJ2-3; 7 nucleotides line up with TRBD2. This CDR3 has 15 residues. Germline CDR1 LNHDA, CDR2 SQIVND (reference sequence). V dropped 3 bases and J dropped 2; count of bases not matched to a gene: 5. The CDR3 spells CASSIGGRVTDTQYF. CDR3 in DNA: TGTGCCAGTAGTATCGGCGGGAGAGTCACAGATACGCAGTATTTT.

The V gene is TRBV11-3, the J gene TRBJ2-3; 9 nucleotides align to TRBD2. After removal of 5 bases from V and 5 bases from J, the junction contained 5 bases not matched to a gene. The CDR3 loop spans 14 amino acids. The germline V gene has CDR1 SGHNT and CDR2 YENEEA. Here the CDR3 DNA reads TGTGCCAGCAGCGTAGCGGGAGTACAAGATACGCAGTATTTT. The encoded protein is CASSVAGVQDTQYF.

The chain has TRBV7-9 and TRBJ2-1; D is unclear. Trimming took 5 bases from V and 8 from J, leaving 10 bases between them. Germline V gene data show CDR1 as SEHNR and CDR2 as FQNEAQ (reference sequence). The CDR3 covers 12 residues. For the CDR3, the DNA is TGTGCCAGCAGCCGTACGGTGGATGAGCAGTTCTTC. Translating it yields CASSRTVDEQFF. The complete variable domain, with remaining parts taken from reference TRBV7-9 and TRBJ2-1, reads DTGVSQNPRHKITKRGQNVTFRCDPISEHNRLYWYRQTLGQGPEFLTYFQNEAQLEKSRLLSDRFSAERPKGSFSTLEIQRTEQGDSAMYLCASSRTVDEQFFGPGTRLTVL.

This clone was seen more than once but under ten times. V usage is TRBV19 and J usage is TRBJ2-1, with 7 bases fitting TRBD2. Germline values: CDR1 LNHDA, CDR2 SQIVND (reference sequence). The CDR3 has 15 amino acids. Unmatched junction bases numbered 8, after V lost 3 bases and J lost 6 bases. In nucleotides, the CDR3 is TGTGCCAGTAGTATGTCAGCGGGAAGCCGCAATGAGCAGTTCTTC. Amino acids: CASSMSAGSRNEQFF. Full variable domain (rest looked up from reference TRBV19 and TRBJ2-1): DGGITQSPKYLFRKEGQNVTLSCEQNLNHDAMYWYRQDPGQGLRLIYYSQIVNDFQKGDIAEGYSVSREKKESFPLTVTSAQKNPTAFYLCASSMSAGSRNEQFFGPGTRLTVL.

Comment on this clone: A read error may explain this, as a much larger clone is one base away. The CDR3 nucleotides read TGTGCCAGCAGCGGACAGGGGAGCACTGAAGCTTTCTTT. Protein: CASSGQGSTEAFF. The J gene is TRBJ1-1, the V gene TRBV9, with 8 bases fitting TRBD1. Germline CDR1 is SGDLS and CDR2 is YYNGEE. The junction had 2 bases not matched to a gene; V was cut back by 3 bases and J by 4 bases. This CDR3 contains 13 residues.

The rearrangement links TRBV6-5 to TRBJ2-5, with 10 nucleotides matching TRBD2. V lost 8 bases and J lost 2; bases outside the gene matches: 5. Germline V gene lookup returns CDR1 MNHEY and CDR2 SVGAGI. CDR3 size: 14 residues. CDR3 residues: CASGPSGSQETQYF. CDR3 bases: TGTGCCAGCGGACCTAGCGGGAGTCAAGAGACCCAGTACTTC.

The chain couples TRBV6-6 to TRBJ2-1, with 7 bases identical to TRBD2. The CDR3 totals 15 residues. After removal of 0 bases from V and 10 bases from J, the junction contained 9 bases not matched to a gene. From germline, CDR1 is MNHNY and CDR2 SVGAGI (reference sequence). DNA of the CDR3: TGTGCCAGCAGTTACTCGAGAGGGCGGGAGAGCGAGCAGTTCTTC. Translated: CASSYSRGRESEQFF.

This rearrangement joins TRBV4-1 to TRBJ1-1; 8 nucleotides line up with TRBD1. V gave up 3 bases and J gave up 1 base; unmatched junction bases: 4. CDR3 length: 15 residues. Germline V gene data show CDR1 as MGHRA and CDR2 as YSYEKL. CDR3 residues: CASSHLGTGNTEAFF. The CDR3 bases are TGCGCCAGCAGCCATCTCGGGACAGGGAACACTGAAGCTTTCTTT.

The rearrangement joins TRBV5-1 to TRBJ1-1; D is unresolved. Germline CDR1 reads SGHRS; CDR2 reads YFSETQ. The CDR3 is 13 residues long. V was shortened by 0 bases and J by 6 bases, with 9 bases between the two germline ends. This CDR3 is CASSLAGSPEAFF. CDR3 bases: TGCGCCAGCAGCTTGGCCGGGAGCCCTGAAGCTTTCTTT.